This TCR beta chain was identified during a study of shared clonotypes between healthy human individuals. Among the donors, all were Caucasian adults who lived in Nashville, Tennessee. Negatively enriched CD4+ T cells were divided by CD45RA into naive and memory. The germline V and J ends were trimmed by 3 bases and 4 bases, with 16 bases remaining between them. The CDR3 sequence is 15 residues long. The germline V gene encodes CDR1 MDHEN and CDR2 SYDVKM. About this clone itself: Antigen unknown.

Study observations and caveats: Clonotype sharing across several donors was observed for about 4.8% of naive CD4 clonotypes.

Sequencing used immunoSEQ multiplex PCR; TCRdb keeps in-frame clones, though not all of them. The table includes more than 2,000,000 clones, about 92% detected once. Specimen: naive CD4+ T cells from PBMCs. This sample's subset: CD45RA+ positively selected. The TCR sequence derives from a young man in good health. Some clones in this sample may be carry-over from other donors' samples. The chain carries TRBV28 and TRBJ2-7; the D gene could be TRBD1 or TRBD2 (6 bases each). The CDR3 loop is CASSLRRGETYEQYF. In DNA form, the CDR3 reads TGTGCCAGCAGTTTGCGGAGGGGGGAGACGTACGAGCAGTACTTC.